Below, 25 T cell receptor beta chains from the same sample are listed, as sequenced in a study of cytomegalovirus exposure and HLA in healthy donors. The PCR employed 60 Vbeta primers together with 13 Jbeta primers. Using immunoSEQ multiplex PCR, the repertoire was profiled, and TCRdb retains in-frame clones only, with some absent. The repertoire holds roughly 110,000 clones, with 60% to 80% as singletons. The sequenced material came from PBMCs. The receptors shown here come from a human donor in good health.

The chain combines TRBV7-6 with TRBJ2-1; 9 positions agree with TRBD2. Germline lookup yields CDR1 SGHVS and CDR2 FNYEAQ. The V and J ends lost 7 bases and 2 bases, in that order; junction bases with no gene match: 12. The CDR3 covers 17 residues. CDR3 sequence (DNA): TGTGCCAGCAACGTTATAGCGGGAGCACGAGCCTACAATGAGCAGTTCTTC. It encodes CASNVIAGARAYNEQFF.

J is TRBJ2-7 and V is TRBV6-5, with D perhaps matching TRBD2 (6 bases). Germline CDR1 reads MNHEY; CDR2 reads SVGAGI. Trimming took 5 bases from V and 5 from J, leaving 16 bases between them. This CDR3 spans 14 amino acids. CDR3 residues: CASSPTGGYHEQYF. The CDR3 region has the DNA TGTGCCAGCAGTCCCACTGGGGGGTACCACGAGCAGTACTTC.

This clone has just a few counts. The gene calls are TRBV4-3 and TRBJ1-1; no clear D gene. Trimming stripped 0 bases from V and 1 base from J, with 6 bases between. Germline V gene sequence: CDR1 LGHNA, CDR2 YSLEER. The length of the CDR3 is 14 residues. The CDR3 protein is CASSQEFKNTEAFF. The CDR3 nucleotides are TGCGCCAGCAGCCAAGAATTCAAGAACACTGAAGCTTTCTTT.

The CDR3 sequence is CASRLGTSGSTGELFF. CDR3 sequence (DNA): TGTGCAAGTCGCTTAGGGACTAGCGGGAGCACCGGGGAGCTGTTTTTT. The chain recombines TRBV12-2 with TRBJ2-2; the DNA was not compared with TRBD2, the D call given in the table. TRBV12-2 is noted as a pseudogene. The CDR3 loop spans 16 amino acids.

This rearrangement joins TRBV5-1 to TRBJ2-5; D gene uncertain. This CDR3 has 13 residues. Trimming took off 1 base at V and 0 bases at J, with 4 bases between the two ends. Germline values: CDR1 SGHRS, CDR2 YFSETQ. The CDR3 DNA reads as TGCGCCAGCAGCTTGCCCAACCAAGAGACCCAGTACTTC. This translates into CASSLPNQETQYF.

The chain combines TRBV5-5 with TRBJ1-6; the D gene is possibly TRBD1 (6 bases). There are 15 residues in the CDR3. The germline CDR1 and CDR2 sequences are SGHKS and YYEKEE (reference sequence). V was pared by 2 bases and J by 6 bases, with 12 bases between. CDR3 sequence (DNA): TGTGCCAGCAGCTTAGGGGGTTTAAGTAATTCACCCCTCCACTTT. Amino acid sequence: CASSLGGLSNSPLHF.

The rearrangement links TRBV14 to TRBJ2-1; tentatively, D is TRBD1 (5 bases). Per the germline V gene, CDR1 is SGHDN and CDR2 is FVKESK. Deletions cut 0 bases from V and 13 bases from J, with 10 bases between. The CDR3 extends over 12 amino acids. The CDR3 bases are TGTGCCAGCAGCCAAGACAGGGCTGCCCAGTTCTTC. It translates to CASSQDRAAQFF.

V gene TRBV5-1 combines with J gene TRBJ2-5, with TRBD1 as a possible D gene (6 bases). This CDR3 comprises 17 residues. Trimming left V 5 bases short and J 2 bases short, with 22 bases between. Germline loops: CDR1 SGHRS, CDR2 YFSETQ. This chain's CDR3 is CASRANRVGQGQETQYF. The CDR3 DNA reads TGCGCCAGCAGAGCGAACAGGGTGGGTCAGGGTCAAGAGACCCAGTACTTC. The variable domain in full, completed from reference TRBV5-1 and TRBJ2-5, reads KAGVTQTPRYLIKTRGQQVTLSCSPISGHRSVSWYQQTPGQGLQFLFEYFSETQRNKGNFPGRFSGRQFSNSRSEMNVSTLELGDSALYLCASRANRVGQGQETQYFGPGTRLLVL.

This clone was found many times. The gene calls are TRBV11-2 and TRBJ1-1, with no clear D. CDR3 length: 16 residues. Germline-derived CDR1 and CDR2 are SGHAT and FQNNGV. The V and J ends lost 2 bases and 1 base respectively, with 14 bases between them. The CDR3 sequence is CASSLKFGQKNTEAFF. The CDR3 region has the DNA TGTGCCAGCAGCTTAAAGTTTGGTCAGAAGAACACTGAAGCTTTCTTT.

The chain links TRBV5-4 to TRBJ1-4; the D gene is possibly TRBD1 (6 bases). V lost 4 bases to trimming and J lost 6 bases, with 16 bases between them. Germline V CDR1 and CDR2: SGHNT, YYREEE (reference sequence). This CDR3 spans 15 amino acids. CDR3 in amino acids: CASSEAAGVDEKLFF. CDR3 nucleotides: TGTGCCAGCAGCGAGGCGGCAGGGGTCGATGAAAAACTGTTTTTT.

The count of this clone is one. The chain employs TRBV28 and TRBJ2-5; 8 bases map to TRBD2. The J segment lost 5 bases and the V segment lost 5 bases, leaving 13 bases of the junction unmatched. The CDR3 extends over 16 amino acids. The germline gives CDR1 MDHEN, CDR2 SYDVKM. DNA of the CDR3: TGTGCCAGCAGTGGCCGGCTAGCGGGCTTGTGGGAGACCCAGTACTTC. Residues: CASSGRLAGLWETQYF.

The rearrangement uses TRBV19 and TRBJ2-2, with D perhaps TRBD1 (6 bases). V shed 6 bases and J shed 3 bases, with 17 bases lying between them. Germline loops: CDR1 LNHDA, CDR2 SQIVND (reference sequence). The CDR3 is 16 amino acids. The DNA of the CDR3 is TGTGCCAGTAGAGCCTCTAGGGGGTTGGACACCGGGGAGCTGTTTTTT. Translated: CASRASRGLDTGELFF. Based on the CDR3 plus reference TRBV19 and TRBJ2-2, the full variable domain is DGGITQSPKYLFRKEGQNVTLSCEQNLNHDAMYWYRQDPGQGLRLIYYSQIVNDFQKGDIAEGYSVSREKKESFPLTVTSAQKNPTAFYLCASRASRGLDTGELFFGEGSRLTVL.

The chain joins TRBV27 to TRBJ2-1; TRBD2 aligns across 8 bases. CDR1 is MNHEY, CDR2 SMNVEV, per germline (reference sequence). With 2 bases clipped from V and 7 bases from J, the junction kept 4 bases outside the gene matches. The CDR3 has 14 residues. The CDR3 DNA is TGTGCCAGCAGTTTAGTGCGGGAGGTAAATGAGCAGTTCTTC. Protein: CASSLVREVNEQFF.

This chain joins TRBV10-2 and TRBJ2-1; unclear D gene. V lost 7 bases and J 4 bases, leaving 14 bases between the germline ends. The germline CDR1 and CDR2 sequences are WSHSY and SAAADI. CDR3 length: 14 amino acids. CDR3 nucleotide sequence: TGCGCCAGCACCGGGTCCATTCTTTACAATGAGCAGTTCTTC. It is translated as CASTGSILYNEQFF.

CDR3: CASTPEGSSNTEAFF. Written as DNA, the CDR3 is TGTGCCAGCACCCCCGAGGGCTCATCGAACACTGAAGCTTTCTTT. The J gene is TRBJ1-1, the V gene TRBV2, with D unresolved. The CDR3 consists of 15 residues. Germline loops: CDR1 SNHLY, CDR2 FYNNEI. V lost 7 bases and J lost 1, with 16 bases in between.

The J gene is TRBJ2-7, the V gene TRBV18; tentatively, D is TRBD1 (5 bases). Trimming shortened V by 3 bases and J by 11 bases, and 14 bases separated the two germline ends. Per germline, CDR1 KGHSH and CDR2 LQKENI. The length of the CDR3 is 12 residues. CDR3 in DNA: TGTGCCAGCTCACCTCAGACAGCTTGGAAGTACTTC. As protein: CASSPQTAWKYF.

This chain links TRBV9 with TRBJ1-1; 7 bases line up with TRBD1. Trimming removed 3 bases from V and 11 bases from J; junction bases left unmatched: 10. The germline CDR1 and CDR2 sequences are SGDLS and YYNGEE. The CDR3 runs to 13 residues. CDR3 bases: TGTGCCAGCAGCGGAGACAGGGATTATAGGGCTTTCTTT. It yields the protein CASSGDRDYRAFF.

This chain joins TRBV6-5 and TRBJ2-5; possible D gene TRBD2, 6 bases. TRBJ2-7 explains the end of the DNA better; the J call may be wrong. The CDR3 is made up of 15 amino acids. CDR1 is MNHEY, CDR2 SVGAGI, per germline. CDR3 DNA sequence: TGTGCCAGCACCTTACTGGCGGGACGGACTTACGAGCAGTACTTC. Encoded protein: CASTLLAGRTYEQYF.

The rearrangement links TRBV28 to TRBJ1-5; no reliable D call. The CDR3 runs to 15 residues. The ends were cut back, 6 bases at V and 4 bases at J, with 16 bases in the middle. The germline CDR1 and CDR2 sequences are MDHEN and SYDVKM. The CDR3 DNA follows: TGTGCCAGCAGGACTATGAATAACTTTAATCAGCCCCAGCATTTT. Its protein product is CASRTMNNFNQPQHF.

A word on this clone: An end of the junction differs from the germline gene, which may be a read error. The J gene is TRBJ2-3, the V gene TRBV5-4, with TRBD1 matching 9 bases. This CDR3 region has 12 residues. Germline assignment: CDR1 SGHNT and CDR2 YYREEE (reference sequence). CDR3 loop: CASSLDGTGWDF. The CDR3 DNA sequence: TGTGCCAGCAGCTTGGACGGGACAGGGTGGGATTTT.

This chain joins TRBV5-1 and TRBJ2-1; 9 nucleotides agree with TRBD2. The CDR3 spans 15 residues. Germline loops: CDR1 SGHRS, CDR2 YFSETQ. V was pared by 2 bases and J by 7 bases, with 7 bases of the junction left unmatched. The CDR3: CASSFSGGRGNEQFF. The CDR3 DNA sequence: TGCGCCAGCAGCTTTAGCGGGGGTCGGGGGAATGAGCAGTTCTTC.

This chain links TRBV5-1 with TRBJ1-6, with a weak D call TRBD1 (6 bases). Germline CDR1 and CDR2: SGHRS and YFSETQ. The ends were cut back, 4 bases at V and 4 bases at J, with 33 bases in the middle. The CDR3 consists of 22 residues. The CDR3 DNA reads TGCGCCAGCAGCCTTGACTCGCCCCTTCCGGGACATAAGCTCGGATATAATTCACCCCTCCACTTT. Translating it yields CASSLDSPLPGHKLGYNSPLHF.

The genes are TRBV28 and TRBJ1-2, with 7 bases that match TRBD1. From germline, CDR1 is MDHEN and CDR2 SYDVKM. CDR3 length: 15 residues. V trimming: 5 bases; J trimming: 7 bases; junction bases outside the gene matches: 13. In nucleotides, the CDR3 is TGTGCCAGCAGTCCTTCTATTGTAGACAGGGTTGGCTACACCTTC. It encodes CASSPSIVDRVGYTF.

The chain has TRBV6-1 and TRBJ2-5; 8 nucleotides line up with TRBD2. The V and J ends lost 5 bases and 5 bases, in that order; junction bases with no gene match: 4. CDR1 is MNHNS, CDR2 SASEGT, per germline. This CDR3 has 13 amino acids. The CDR3 nucleotides read TGTGCCAGCAGTCGGGAGGGAAGGGAGACCCAGTACTTC. Translating it yields CASSREGRETQYF.

This chain connects TRBV29-1 to TRBJ2-1; 11 bases map to TRBD2. Germline loops: CDR1 SQVTM, CDR2 ANQGSEA. The CDR3 has 13 residues. The trim removed 7 bases at V and 8 bases at J, leaving 7 bases unmatched. The CDR3 loop is CSATSGRAYEQFF. CDR3 DNA sequence: TGCAGCGCTACTAGCGGGAGAGCATATGAGCAGTTCTTC.